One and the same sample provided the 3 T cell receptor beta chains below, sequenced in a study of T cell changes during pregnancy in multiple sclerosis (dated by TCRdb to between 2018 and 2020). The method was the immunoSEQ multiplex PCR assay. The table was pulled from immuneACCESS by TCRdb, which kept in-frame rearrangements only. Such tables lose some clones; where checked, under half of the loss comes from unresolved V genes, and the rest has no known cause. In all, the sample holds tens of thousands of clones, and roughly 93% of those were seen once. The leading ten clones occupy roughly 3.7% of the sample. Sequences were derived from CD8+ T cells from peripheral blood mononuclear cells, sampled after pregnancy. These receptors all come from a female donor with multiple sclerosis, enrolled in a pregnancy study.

The CDR3 DNA is TGTGCCAGCAGTTTCGGCGGGAGCTACAATGAGCAGTTCTTC. Translated, it gives CASSFGGSYNEQFF. The genes are TRBV27 and TRBJ2-1; TRBD2 matches 7 bases. The CDR3 sequence is 14 residues long. V trimming: 3 bases; J trimming: 3 bases; junction bases outside the gene matches: 2. Germline values: CDR1 MNHEY, CDR2 SMNVEV (reference sequence).

Written as DNA, the CDR3 is TGTGCCTTACGACAGTCAACCTACGAGCAGTACTTC. Protein product: CALRQSTYEQYF. The rearrangement uses TRBV30 and TRBJ2-7; maybe TRBD1 (5 bases). With 7 bases removed from V and 2 bases from J, the gap between germline ends came to 12 bases. The CDR3 sequence is 12 residues long. CDR1 and CDR2 from the germline V gene are GTSNPN and SVGIG (reference sequence).

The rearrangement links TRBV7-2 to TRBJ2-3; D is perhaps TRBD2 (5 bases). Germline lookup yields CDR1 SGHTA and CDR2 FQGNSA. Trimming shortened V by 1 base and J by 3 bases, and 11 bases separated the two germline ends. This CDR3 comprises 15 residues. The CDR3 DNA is TGTGCCAGCAGCTTAGTGGCGGGTGTGACAGATACGCAGTATTTT. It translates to CASSLVAGVTDTQYF.